Shown below are 18 T cell receptor beta chains from a single sample sequenced in a study of T cell responses to AZD1222 COVID-19 vaccine. Measured with immunoSEQ multiplex PCR; TCRdb has only the in-frame clones, and not every one. The sample lists roughly 200,000 clones; approximately 94% were seen once. Specimen: peripheral blood, collected 28 days after the second dose of the MenACWY control vaccine. The receptor source for this set is an adult who received the MenACWY meningococcal vaccine as a control.

The chain uses TRBV19 and TRBJ2-2; a possible D gene is TRBD2 (6 bases). V was shortened by 5 bases and J by 1 base, with 11 bases between the two germline ends. This CDR3 spans 15 amino acids. Looked up from germline, CDR1 is LNHDA and CDR2 is SQIVND (reference sequence). This CDR3 is CASSLGAGNTGELFF. The CDR3 nucleotides read TGTGCCAGTAGTCTTGGAGCGGGGAACACCGGGGAGCTGTTTTTT.

This chain joins TRBV7-6 and TRBJ2-2; D might be TRBD1 or TRBD2, each matching 5 bases. Germline V gives CDR1 SGHVS, CDR2 FNYEAQ. This CDR3 has 17 amino acids. Between the trimmed V and J ends, which lost 4 bases and 5 bases, there was a span of 20 bases. CDR3: CASSSTGTFGRTGELFF. As DNA, the CDR3 is TGTGCCAGCAGCTCAACCGGGACGTTCGGTCGGACCGGGGAGCTGTTTTTT.

The chain employs TRBV7-9 and TRBJ2-5; 7 bases line up with TRBD2. After removal of 5 bases from V and 2 bases from J, the junction contained 5 bases not matched to a gene. Germline V gene lookup returns CDR1 SEHNR and CDR2 FQNEAQ (reference sequence). This CDR3 is 14 amino acids long. The CDR3 region has the DNA TGTGCCAGCAGCGACTCGGGACTACAAGAGACCCAGTACTTC. Encoded protein: CASSDSGLQETQYF.

V usage is TRBV4-2 and J usage is TRBJ2-5; D is ambiguous. The CDR3 covers 14 residues. Trimming cost V 0 bases and J 1 base, with 6 bases left between them. CDR1 is LGHNA, CDR2 YNFKEQ, per germline. Here the CDR3 DNA reads TGTGCCAGCAGCCAAGATCACTTCCAAGAGACCCAGTACTTC. It is translated as CASSQDHFQETQYF.

The V and J genes are TRBV28 and TRBJ1-3; no reliable D call. V lost 2 bases and J 4 bases, leaving 6 bases between the germline ends. Germline CDR1 MDHEN, CDR2 SYDVKM. This CDR3 is 13 amino acids long. CDR3 DNA sequence: TGTGCCAGCAGTTTAGGTTACGGAAACACCATATATTTT. Amino acids: CASSLGYGNTIYF.

A few counts support this clone. CDR3 loop: CASSLSFAEGNQPQHF. The CDR3 nucleotides are TGTGCCAGCAGCTTATCCTTCGCAGAAGGCAATCAGCCCCAGCATTTT. V and J are TRBV7-9 and TRBJ1-5; no reliable D call. V was pared by 2 bases and J by 2 bases, with 13 bases between. CDR1 is SEHNR, CDR2 FQNEAQ, per germline (reference sequence). The length of the CDR3 is 16 residues. The variable domain in full, completed from reference TRBV7-9 and TRBJ1-5, reads DTGVSQNPRHKITKRGQNVTFRCDPISEHNRLYWYRQTLGQGPEFLTYFQNEAQLEKSRLLSDRFSAERPKGSFSTLEIQRTEQGDSAMYLCASSLSFAEGNQPQHFGDGTRLSIL.

The chain uses TRBV5-6 and TRBJ1-1, with unresolved D. The CDR3 covers 15 residues. CDR1 is SGHDT and CDR2 is YYEEEE in the germline V gene. V lost 0 bases, J lost 1 base, and 10 bases lay in between. The CDR3 DNA reads as TGTGCCAGCAGCTTGGAGGTCGGGAAGAACACTGAAGCTTTCTTT. Its protein is CASSLEVGKNTEAFF.

This chain connects TRBV6-6 to TRBJ2-2, with 7 bases fitting TRBD2. Germline V gene lookup returns CDR1 MNHNY and CDR2 SVGAGI (reference sequence). V lost 2 bases, J lost 7 bases, and 1 base stayed unmatched. The CDR3 extends over 13 amino acids. CDR3 region: CASSYGEGGELFF. The CDR3 DNA follows: TGTGCCAGCAGTTACGGGGAGGGCGGGGAGCTGTTTTTT.

This chain's CDR3 is CAWATGFGYEQYF. CDR3 nucleotides: TGTGCCTGGGCGACAGGGTTCGGCTACGAGCAGTACTTC. The chain joins TRBV30 to TRBJ2-7; 7 bases line up with TRBD1. Germline CDR1 GTSNPN, CDR2 SVGIG (reference sequence). V shed 5 bases, J shed 3 bases, and the junction held 7 bases outside the gene matches. The CDR3 has 13 amino acids.

The V gene is TRBV13, the J gene TRBJ2-1; 10 bases map to TRBD2. The CDR3 sequence is 15 residues long. Germline V gene lookup returns CDR1 PRHDT and CDR2 FYEKMQ (reference sequence). The V and J ends lost 2 bases and 3 bases, in that order; junction bases with no gene match: 1. DNA for the CDR3: TGTGCCAGCAGCTTAAAGCGGGAGGGCTACAATGAGCAGTTCTTC. This encodes CASSLKREGYNEQFF.

This chain uses TRBV23-1 with TRBJ2-1; 9 bases are shared with TRBD1. TRBV23-1 is sorted into the ORF group, with uncertain function. CDR3 length: 16 residues. J was trimmed by 6 bases and V by 5 bases; bases with no gene match: 11. CDR3 coding DNA: TGCGCCAGCAGTAAAATCCGGGACAGGGCGCGCAATGAGCAGTTCTTC. Amino acids: CASSKIRDRARNEQFF.

V usage is TRBV15 and J usage is TRBJ2-2; TRBD1 agrees at 8 bases. The CDR3 extends over 16 amino acids. Germline loops: CDR1 LNHNV, CDR2 YYDKDF (reference sequence). With 3 bases clipped from V and 3 bases from J, the junction kept 6 bases outside the gene matches. CDR3 residues: CATSSKRTGHTGELFF. CDR3 coding DNA: TGTGCCACCAGCAGTAAGAGGACAGGGCACACCGGGGAGCTGTTTTTT.

CDR3 sequence (DNA): TGCAGCTGTGGACAGCGTAGTACTGAAGCTTTCTTT. Protein: CSCGQRSTEAFF. V is TRBV29-1 and J is TRBJ1-1; weak D call: TRBD1 (6 bases). V lost 8 bases, J lost 5 bases, and 15 bases lay in between. Germline V gives CDR1 SQVTM, CDR2 ANQGSEA. The CDR3 loop spans 12 amino acids. Full variable domain (outside the CDR3, taken from reference TRBV29-1 and TRBJ1-1): SAVISQKPSRDICQRGTSLTIQCQVDSQVTMMFWYRQQPGQSLTLIATANQGSEATYESGFVIDKFPISRPNLTFSTLTVSNMSPEDSSIYLCSCGQRSTEAFFGQGTRLTVV.

Written as DNA, the CDR3 is TGTGCCAGCTCCCCGGGGTATGAAAAACTGTTTTTT. This encodes CASSPGYEKLFF. J is TRBJ1-4 and V is TRBV25-1; no firm D call. The V gene lost 8 bases and the J gene lost 6 bases, with 10 bases spanning the gap. Germline assignment: CDR1 MGHDK and CDR2 SYGVNS. The CDR3 sequence is 12 residues long.

V and J are TRBV29-1 and TRBJ1-1, with D perhaps TRBD1 (5 bases). Germline values: CDR1 SQVTM, CDR2 ANQGSEA. The germline V and J ends were trimmed by 1 base and 6 bases, with 9 bases remaining between them. CDR3 length: 12 residues. CDR3 sequence (DNA): TGCAGCGTTGAAGGTTTGGGGGCTGAAGCTTTCTTT. Amino acid sequence: CSVEGLGAEAFF.

This clone was observed once. V gene TRBV2 combines with J gene TRBJ2-4; D not certain. V was cut by 6 bases and J by 3 bases, with 9 bases left in between. The CDR3 consists of 13 residues. Germline assignment: CDR1 SNHLY and CDR2 FYNNEI. CDR3 residues: CASSTPLKNIQYF. The CDR3 DNA reads TGTGCCAGCAGCACACCGCTCAAAAACATTCAGTACTTC.

The rearrangement joins TRBV11-3 to TRBJ2-2; TRBD1 agrees at 7 bases. Germline V gene data show CDR1 as SGHNT and CDR2 as YENEEA. Unmatched junction bases numbered 2, after V lost 5 bases and J lost 5 bases. The CDR3 loop spans 13 amino acids. The DNA for the CDR3 is TGTGCCAGCAGCCCGACAGGGACCGGGGAGCTGTTTTTT. Translating it yields CASSPTGTGELFF.

The V and J genes are TRBV6-5 and TRBJ2-1, with a tentative D call TRBD2 (7 bases). This CDR3 spans 15 amino acids. Germline V gene lookup returns CDR1 MNHEY and CDR2 SVGAGI. V was trimmed by 2 bases and J by 3 bases, leaving 11 bases between them. CDR3 protein: CASSYGGGHYNEQFF. CDR3 DNA: TGTGCCAGCAGTTACGGCGGGGGCCACTACAATGAGCAGTTCTTC.